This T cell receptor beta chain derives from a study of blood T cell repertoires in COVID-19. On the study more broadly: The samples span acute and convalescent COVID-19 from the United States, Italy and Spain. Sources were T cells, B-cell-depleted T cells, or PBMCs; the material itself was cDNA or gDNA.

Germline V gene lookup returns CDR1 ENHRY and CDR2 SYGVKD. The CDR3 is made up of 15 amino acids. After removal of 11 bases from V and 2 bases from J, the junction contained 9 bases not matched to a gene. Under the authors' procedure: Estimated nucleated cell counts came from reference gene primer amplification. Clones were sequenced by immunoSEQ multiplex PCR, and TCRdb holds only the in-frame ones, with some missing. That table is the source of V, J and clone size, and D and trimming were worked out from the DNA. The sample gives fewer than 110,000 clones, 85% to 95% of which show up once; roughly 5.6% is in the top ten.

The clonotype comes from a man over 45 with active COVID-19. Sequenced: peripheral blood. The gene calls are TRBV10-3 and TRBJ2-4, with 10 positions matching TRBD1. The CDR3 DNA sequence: TGTGCCTCAACCCGACAGGGGGCGTCCAAAAACATTCAGTACTTC. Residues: CASTRQGASKNIQYF.